The clone carrying this T cell receptor (beta chain) was seen at least ten times. The CDR3 contains 14 residues. The germline CDR1 and CDR2 sequences are SNHLY and FYNNEI. V lost 6 bases and J 3 bases, leaving 12 bases between the germline ends. The source of the sample is a study of T-cell reconstitution after alpha-beta-depleted transplantation in children. Unique molecular identifiers were used to barcode this TCRbeta library. TCRdb re-called the PCR reads with MiXCR, one entry per CDR3 protein. The repertoire holds tens of thousands of distinct CDR3 sequences, with around 5.9% as singletons. The sequences come from PBMCs, mostly from graft donor cells, collected 60 days after TCRalphabeta/CD19-depleted stem cell transplant. The genes are TRBV2 and TRBJ2-1; tentatively, D is TRBD2 (5 bases). The sequence came from a female patient aged 2-9 years who had a stem cell transplant for aplastic anemia, so the T cells may come from the graft donor. CDR3 nucleotide sequence: TGTGCCAGCAGGAGGGAACAAAACTACAATGAGCAGTTCTTC. Its translation: CASRREQNYNEQFF.